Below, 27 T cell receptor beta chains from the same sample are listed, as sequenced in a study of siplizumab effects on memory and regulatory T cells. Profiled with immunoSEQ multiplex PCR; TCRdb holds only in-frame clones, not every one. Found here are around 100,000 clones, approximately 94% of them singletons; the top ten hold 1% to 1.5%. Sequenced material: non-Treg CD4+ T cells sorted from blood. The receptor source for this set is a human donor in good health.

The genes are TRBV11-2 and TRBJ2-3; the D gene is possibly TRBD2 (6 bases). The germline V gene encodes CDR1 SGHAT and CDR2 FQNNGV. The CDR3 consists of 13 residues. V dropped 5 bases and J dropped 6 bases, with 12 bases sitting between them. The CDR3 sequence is CASSTDYPDTQYF. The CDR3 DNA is TGTGCCAGCAGCACGGACTATCCGGATACGCAGTATTTT.

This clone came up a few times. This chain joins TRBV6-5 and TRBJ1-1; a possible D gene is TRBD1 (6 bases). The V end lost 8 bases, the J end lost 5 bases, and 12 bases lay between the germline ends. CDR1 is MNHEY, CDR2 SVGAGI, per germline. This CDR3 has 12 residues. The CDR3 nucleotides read TGTGCCAGCGGTGAAGGGGGGACTGAAGCTTTCTTT. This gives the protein CASGEGGTEAFF.

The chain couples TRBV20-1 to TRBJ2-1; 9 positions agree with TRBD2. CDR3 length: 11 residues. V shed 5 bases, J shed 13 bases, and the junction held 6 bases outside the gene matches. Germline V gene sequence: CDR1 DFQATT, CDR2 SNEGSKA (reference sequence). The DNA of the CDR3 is TGCAGTGCTGGTCCCGGGACTAGCCAGTTCTTC. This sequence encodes CSAGPGTSQFF.

The CDR3 spells CASSLAYDREAFF. In nucleotides, the CDR3 is TGTGCCAGCAGCTTAGCTTATGACAGAGAAGCTTTCTTT. V is TRBV7-9 and J is TRBJ1-1; weak D call: TRBD1 (5 bases). Germline CDR1 is SEHNR and CDR2 is FQNEAQ (reference sequence). V was trimmed by 0 bases and J by 8 bases, leaving 10 bases between them. This CDR3 region has 13 residues.

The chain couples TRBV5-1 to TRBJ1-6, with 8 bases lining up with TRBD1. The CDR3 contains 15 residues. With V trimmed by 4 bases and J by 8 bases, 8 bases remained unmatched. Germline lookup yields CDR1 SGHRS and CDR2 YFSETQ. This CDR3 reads CASSARTGLDSPLHF. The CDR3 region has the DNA TGCGCCAGCAGCGCCAGGACAGGGTTGGATTCACCCCTCCACTTT.

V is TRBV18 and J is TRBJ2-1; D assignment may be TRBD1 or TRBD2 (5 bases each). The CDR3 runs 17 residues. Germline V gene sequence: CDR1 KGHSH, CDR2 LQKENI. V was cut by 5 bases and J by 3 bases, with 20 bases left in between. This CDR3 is CASSSPQSGTYYNEQFF. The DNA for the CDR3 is TGTGCCAGCTCATCTCCGCAGAGTGGGACCTACTACAATGAGCAGTTCTTC.

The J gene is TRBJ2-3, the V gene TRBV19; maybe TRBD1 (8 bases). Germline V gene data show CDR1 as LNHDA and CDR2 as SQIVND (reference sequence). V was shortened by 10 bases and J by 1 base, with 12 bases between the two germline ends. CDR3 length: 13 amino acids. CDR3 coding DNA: TGTGCCACAGCGGGACAGGGCACAGATACGCAGTATTTT. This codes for CATAGQGTDTQYF.

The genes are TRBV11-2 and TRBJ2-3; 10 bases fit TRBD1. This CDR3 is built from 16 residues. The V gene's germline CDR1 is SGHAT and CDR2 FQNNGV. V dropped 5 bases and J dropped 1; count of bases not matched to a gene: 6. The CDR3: CASSHTGTGGTDTQYF. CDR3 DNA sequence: TGTGCCAGCAGCCACACCGGGACAGGGGGCACAGATACGCAGTATTTT. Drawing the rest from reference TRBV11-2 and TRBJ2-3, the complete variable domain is EAGVAQSPRYKIIEKRQSVAFWCNPISGHATLYWYQQILGQGPKLLIQFQNNGVVDDSQLPKDRFSAERLKGVDSTLKIQPAKLEDSAVYLCASSHTGTGGTDTQYFGPGTRLTVL.

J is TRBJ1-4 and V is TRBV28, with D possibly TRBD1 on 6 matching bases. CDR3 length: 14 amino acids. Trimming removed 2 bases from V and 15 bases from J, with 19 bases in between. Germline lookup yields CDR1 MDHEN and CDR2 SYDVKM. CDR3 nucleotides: TGTGCCAGCAGTTTAGGGGGCGCTACGCCTAGGGTGTTTTTT. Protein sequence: CASSLGGATPRVFF.

The CDR3 protein is CASSSPDRPSTDTQYF. The CDR3 DNA reads as TGTGCCAGCAGTTCCCCCGACAGGCCTAGCACAGATACGCAGTATTTT. The chain links TRBV6-6 to TRBJ2-3; tentative D call: TRBD1 (6 bases). The CDR3 is 16 residues long. Germline V gives CDR1 MNHNY, CDR2 SVGAGI (reference sequence). Trimming stripped 4 bases from V and 0 bases from J, with 14 bases between.

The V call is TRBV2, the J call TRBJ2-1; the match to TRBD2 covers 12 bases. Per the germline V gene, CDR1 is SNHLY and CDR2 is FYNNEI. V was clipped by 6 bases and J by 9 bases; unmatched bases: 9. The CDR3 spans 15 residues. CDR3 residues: CASRDRTSGTGEQFF. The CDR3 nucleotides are TGTGCCAGCAGGGATCGGACTAGCGGGACGGGTGAGCAGTTCTTC.

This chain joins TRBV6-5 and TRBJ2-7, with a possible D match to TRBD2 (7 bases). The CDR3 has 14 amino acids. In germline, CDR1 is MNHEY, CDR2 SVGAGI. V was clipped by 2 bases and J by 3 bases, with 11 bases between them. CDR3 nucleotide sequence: TGTGCCAGCAGTTACGGAAGGGGGGGCTACGAGCAGTACTTC. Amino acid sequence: CASSYGRGGYEQYF.

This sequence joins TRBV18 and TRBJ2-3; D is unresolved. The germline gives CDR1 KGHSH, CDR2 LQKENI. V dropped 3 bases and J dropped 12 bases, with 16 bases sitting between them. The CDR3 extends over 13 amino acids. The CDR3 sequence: CASSPQERLTQYF. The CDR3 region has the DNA TGTGCCAGCTCACCGCAGGAGCGCCTAACCCAGTATTTT.

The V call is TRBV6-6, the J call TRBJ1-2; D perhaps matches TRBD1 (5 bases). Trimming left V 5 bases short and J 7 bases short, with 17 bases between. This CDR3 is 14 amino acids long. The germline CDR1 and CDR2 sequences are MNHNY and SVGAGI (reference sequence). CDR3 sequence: CASSPQGSVGGYTF. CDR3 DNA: TGTGCCAGCAGTCCCCAGGGTAGTGTTGGTGGCTACACCTTC.

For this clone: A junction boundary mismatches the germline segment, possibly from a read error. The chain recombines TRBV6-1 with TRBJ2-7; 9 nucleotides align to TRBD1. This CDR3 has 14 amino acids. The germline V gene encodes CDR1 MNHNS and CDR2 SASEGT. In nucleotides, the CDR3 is TGTGCCAGCAGTCAACGACAGGGGGGGTACGCGCAGTACTTC. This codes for CASSQRQGGYAQYF.

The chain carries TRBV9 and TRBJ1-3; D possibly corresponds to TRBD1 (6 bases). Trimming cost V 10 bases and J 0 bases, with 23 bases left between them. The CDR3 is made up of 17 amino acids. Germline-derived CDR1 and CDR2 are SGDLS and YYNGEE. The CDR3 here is CASSRYRDLYSGNTIYF. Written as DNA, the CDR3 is TGTGCCTCCAGCCGCTACAGGGACTTATACTCTGGAAACACCATATATTTT.

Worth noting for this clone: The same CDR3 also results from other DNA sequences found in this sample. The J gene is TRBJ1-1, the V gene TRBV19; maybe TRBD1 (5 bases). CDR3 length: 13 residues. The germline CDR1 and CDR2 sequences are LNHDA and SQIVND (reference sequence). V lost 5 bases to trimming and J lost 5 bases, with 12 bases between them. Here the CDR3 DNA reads TGTGCCAGTAGTGCCCAGGGTGGAACTGAAGCTTTCTTT. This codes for CASSAQGGTEAFF.

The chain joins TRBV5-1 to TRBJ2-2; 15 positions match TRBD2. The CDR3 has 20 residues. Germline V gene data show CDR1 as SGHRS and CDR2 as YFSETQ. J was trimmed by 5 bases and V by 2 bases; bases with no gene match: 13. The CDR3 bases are TGCGCCAGCAGCTTTACTCTAGGACTAGCGGGAGGGTCGGAGACCGGGGAGCTGTTTTTT. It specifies CASSFTLGLAGGSETGELFF.

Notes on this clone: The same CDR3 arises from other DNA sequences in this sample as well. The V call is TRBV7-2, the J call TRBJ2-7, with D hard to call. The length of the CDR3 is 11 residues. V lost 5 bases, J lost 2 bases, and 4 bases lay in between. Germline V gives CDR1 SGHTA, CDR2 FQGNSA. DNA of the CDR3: TGTGCCAGCAGCAGCACCTACGAGCAGTACTTC. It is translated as CASSSTYEQYF.

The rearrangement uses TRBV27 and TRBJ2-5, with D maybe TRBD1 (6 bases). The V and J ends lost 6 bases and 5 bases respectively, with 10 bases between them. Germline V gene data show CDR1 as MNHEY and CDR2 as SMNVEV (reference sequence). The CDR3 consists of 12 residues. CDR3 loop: CASRQGRETQYF. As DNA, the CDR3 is TGTGCCAGCAGACAGGGCAGGGAGACCCAGTACTTC.

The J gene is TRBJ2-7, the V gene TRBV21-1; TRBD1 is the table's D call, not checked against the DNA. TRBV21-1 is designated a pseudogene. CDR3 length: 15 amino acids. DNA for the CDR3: TGTGCCAGCAGCAAAGTTCAGAACCCCTCCTACGAGCAGTACTTC. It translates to CASSKVQNPSYEQYF.

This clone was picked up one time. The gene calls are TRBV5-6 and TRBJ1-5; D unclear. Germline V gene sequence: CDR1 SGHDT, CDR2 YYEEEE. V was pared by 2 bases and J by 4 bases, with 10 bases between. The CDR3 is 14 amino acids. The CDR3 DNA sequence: TGTGCCAGCAGCTTAGGACTGAAGAATCAGCCCCAGCATTTT. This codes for CASSLGLKNQPQHF. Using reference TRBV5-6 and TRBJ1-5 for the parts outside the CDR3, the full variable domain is DAGVTQSPTHLIKTRGQQVTLRCSPKSGHDTVSWYQQALGQGPQFIFQYYEEEERQRGNFPDRFSGHQFPNYSSELNVNALLLGDSALYLCASSLGLKNQPQHFGDGTRLSIL.

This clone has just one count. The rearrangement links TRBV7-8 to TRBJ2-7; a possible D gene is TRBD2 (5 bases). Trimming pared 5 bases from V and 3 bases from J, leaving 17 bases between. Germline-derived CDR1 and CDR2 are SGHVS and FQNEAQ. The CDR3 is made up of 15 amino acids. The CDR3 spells CASSPLSGSVYEQYF. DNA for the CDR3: TGTGCCAGCAGCCCGCTCAGCGGCTCTGTCTACGAGCAGTACTTC.

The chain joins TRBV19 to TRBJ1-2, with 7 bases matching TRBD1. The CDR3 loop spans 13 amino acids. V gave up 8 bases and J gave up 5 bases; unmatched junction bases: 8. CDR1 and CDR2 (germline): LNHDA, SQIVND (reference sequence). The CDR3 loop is CASQEQGKYGYTF. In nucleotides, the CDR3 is TGTGCCAGTCAGGAACAGGGGAAGTATGGCTACACCTTC. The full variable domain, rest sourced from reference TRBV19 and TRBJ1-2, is DGGITQSPKYLFRKEGQNVTLSCEQNLNHDAMYWYRQDPGQGLRLIYYSQIVNDFQKGDIAEGYSVSREKKESFPLTVTSAQKNPTAFYLCASQEQGKYGYTFGSGTRLTVV.

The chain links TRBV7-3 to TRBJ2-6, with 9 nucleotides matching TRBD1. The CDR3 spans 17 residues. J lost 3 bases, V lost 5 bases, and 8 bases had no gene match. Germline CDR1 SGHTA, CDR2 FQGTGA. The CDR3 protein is CASSVTGGGFGANVLTF. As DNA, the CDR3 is TGTGCCAGCAGCGTCACAGGGGGCGGTTTTGGGGCCAACGTCCTGACTTTC.

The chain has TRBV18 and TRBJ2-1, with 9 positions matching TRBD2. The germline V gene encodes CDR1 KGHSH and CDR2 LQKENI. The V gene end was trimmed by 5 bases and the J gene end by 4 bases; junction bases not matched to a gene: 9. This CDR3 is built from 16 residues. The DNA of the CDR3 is TGTGCCAGCTCAACCCAAAGCGGGAGGAGATACAATGAGCAGTTCTTC. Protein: CASSTQSGRRYNEQFF.

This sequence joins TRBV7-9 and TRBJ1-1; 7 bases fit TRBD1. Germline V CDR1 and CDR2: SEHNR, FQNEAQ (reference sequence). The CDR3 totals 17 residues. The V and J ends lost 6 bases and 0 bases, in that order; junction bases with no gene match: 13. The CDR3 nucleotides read TGTGCCAGCAGAACCCATGTAAGAGGGGGCCTGAACACTGAAGCTTTCTTT. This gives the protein CASRTHVRGGLNTEAFF.